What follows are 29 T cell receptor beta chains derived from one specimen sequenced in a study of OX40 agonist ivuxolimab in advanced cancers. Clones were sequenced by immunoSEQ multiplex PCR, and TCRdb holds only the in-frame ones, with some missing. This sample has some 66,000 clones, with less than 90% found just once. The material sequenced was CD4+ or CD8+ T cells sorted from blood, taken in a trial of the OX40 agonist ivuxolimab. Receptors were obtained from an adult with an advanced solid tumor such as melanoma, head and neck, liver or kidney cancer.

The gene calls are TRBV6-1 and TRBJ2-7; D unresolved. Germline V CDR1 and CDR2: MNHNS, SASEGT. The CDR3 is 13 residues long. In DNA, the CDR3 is TGTGCAGTGAGGACGCCTGGAACCTACGAGCAGTACTTC. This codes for CAVRTPGTYEQYF.

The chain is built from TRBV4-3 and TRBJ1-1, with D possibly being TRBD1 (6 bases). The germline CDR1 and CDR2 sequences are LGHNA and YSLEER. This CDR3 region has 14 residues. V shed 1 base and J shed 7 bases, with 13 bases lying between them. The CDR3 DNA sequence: TGCGCCAGCAGCCAAGCTGGGGGGCGTGGTGAAGCTTTCTTT. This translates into CASSQAGGRGEAFF.

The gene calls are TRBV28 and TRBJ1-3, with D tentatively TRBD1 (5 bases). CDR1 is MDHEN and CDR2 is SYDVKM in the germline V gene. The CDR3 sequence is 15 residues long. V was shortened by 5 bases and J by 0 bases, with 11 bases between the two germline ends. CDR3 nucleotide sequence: TGTGCCAGCAGTCGTAGGGGAGCCTCTGGAAACACCATATATTTT. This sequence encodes CASSRRGASGNTIYF. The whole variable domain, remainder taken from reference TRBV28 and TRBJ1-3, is DVKVTQSSRYLVKRTGEKVFLECVQDMDHENMFWYRQDPGLGLRLIYFSYDVKMKEKGDIPEGYSVSREKKERFSLILESASTNQTSMYLCASSRRGASGNTIYFGEGSWLTVV.

The CDR3 region has the DNA TGTGCCAGCAGTAACCCACTAGCGGGGGGGGATACGCAGTATTTT. This encodes CASSNPLAGGDTQYF. The rearrangement uses TRBV5-4 and TRBJ2-3; 13 bases line up with TRBD2. Germline lookup yields CDR1 SGHNT and CDR2 YYREEE (reference sequence). V gave up 5 bases and J gave up 6 bases; unmatched junction bases: 6. The CDR3 spans 15 residues.

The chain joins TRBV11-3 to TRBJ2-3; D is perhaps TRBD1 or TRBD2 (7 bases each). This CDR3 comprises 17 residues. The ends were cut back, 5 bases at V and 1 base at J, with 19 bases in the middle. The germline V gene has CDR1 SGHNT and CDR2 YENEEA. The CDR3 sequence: CASSPPTAGGGTDTQYF. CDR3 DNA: TGTGCCAGCAGCCCACCCACCGCAGGGGGGGGCACAGATACGCAGTATTTT.

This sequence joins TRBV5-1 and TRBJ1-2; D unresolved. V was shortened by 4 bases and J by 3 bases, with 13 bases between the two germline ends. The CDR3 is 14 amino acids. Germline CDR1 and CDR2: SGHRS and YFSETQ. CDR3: CASSTGTTDYGYTF. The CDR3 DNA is TGCGCCAGCAGCACCGGAACAACGGACTATGGCTACACCTTC.

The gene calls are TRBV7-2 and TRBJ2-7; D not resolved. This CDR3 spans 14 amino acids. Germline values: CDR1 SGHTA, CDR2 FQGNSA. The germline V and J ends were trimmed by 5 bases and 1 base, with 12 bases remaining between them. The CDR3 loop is CASSPRPESYEQYF. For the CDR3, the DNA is TGTGCCAGCAGCCCCCGACCGGAGTCCTACGAGCAGTACTTC.

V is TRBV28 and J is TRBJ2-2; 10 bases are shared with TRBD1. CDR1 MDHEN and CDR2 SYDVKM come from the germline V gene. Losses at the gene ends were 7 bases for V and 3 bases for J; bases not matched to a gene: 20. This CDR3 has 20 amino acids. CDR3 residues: CASTDRGRVAIPIDTGELFF. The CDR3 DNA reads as TGTGCCAGCACCGACAGGGGGCGCGTGGCTATCCCGATAGACACCGGGGAGCTGTTTTTT.

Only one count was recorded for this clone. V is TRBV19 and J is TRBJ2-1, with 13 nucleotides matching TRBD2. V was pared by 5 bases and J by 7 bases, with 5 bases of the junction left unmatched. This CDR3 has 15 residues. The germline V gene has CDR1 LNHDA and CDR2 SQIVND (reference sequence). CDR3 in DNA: TGTGCCAGTAGTGGGACTAGCGGGACCTTAAATGAGCAGTTCTTC. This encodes CASSGTSGTLNEQFF. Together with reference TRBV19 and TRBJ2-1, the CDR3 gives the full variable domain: DGGITQSPKYLFRKEGQNVTLSCEQNLNHDAMYWYRQDPGQGLRLIYYSQIVNDFQKGDIAEGYSVSREKKESFPLTVTSAQKNPTAFYLCASSGTSGTLNEQFFGPGTRLTVL.

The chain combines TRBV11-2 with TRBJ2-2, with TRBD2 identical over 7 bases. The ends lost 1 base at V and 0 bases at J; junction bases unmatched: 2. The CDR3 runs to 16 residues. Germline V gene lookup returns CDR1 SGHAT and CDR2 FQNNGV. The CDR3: CASSLGSGSNTGELFF. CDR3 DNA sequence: TGTGCCAGCAGCTTAGGTAGCGGGTCGAACACCGGGGAGCTGTTTTTT. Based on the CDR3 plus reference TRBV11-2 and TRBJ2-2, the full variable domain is EAGVAQSPRYKIIEKRQSVAFWCNPISGHATLYWYQQILGQGPKLLIQFQNNGVVDDSQLPKDRFSAERLKGVDSTLKIQPAKLEDSAVYLCASSLGSGSNTGELFFGEGSRLTVL.

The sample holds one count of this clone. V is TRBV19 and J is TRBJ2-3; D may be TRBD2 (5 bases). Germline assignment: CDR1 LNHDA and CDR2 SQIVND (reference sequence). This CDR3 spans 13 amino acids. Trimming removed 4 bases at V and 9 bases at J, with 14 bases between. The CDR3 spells CASSNLGGQTQYF. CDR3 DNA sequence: TGTGCCAGTAGTAATCTCGGAGGTCAGACGCAGTATTTT.

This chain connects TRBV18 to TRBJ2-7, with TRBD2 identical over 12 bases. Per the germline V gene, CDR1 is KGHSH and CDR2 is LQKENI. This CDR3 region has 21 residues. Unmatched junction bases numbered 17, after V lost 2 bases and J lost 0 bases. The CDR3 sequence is CASSPWTSGTSAQRFSYEQYF. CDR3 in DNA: TGTGCCAGCTCACCATGGACTAGCGGGACGTCGGCTCAACGATTCTCCTACGAGCAGTACTTC.

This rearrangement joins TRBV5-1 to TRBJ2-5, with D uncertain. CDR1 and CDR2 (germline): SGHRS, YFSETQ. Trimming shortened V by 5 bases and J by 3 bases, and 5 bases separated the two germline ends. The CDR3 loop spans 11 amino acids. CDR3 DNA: TGCGCCAGCAGAAATGAAGAGACCCAGTACTTC. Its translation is CASRNEETQYF.

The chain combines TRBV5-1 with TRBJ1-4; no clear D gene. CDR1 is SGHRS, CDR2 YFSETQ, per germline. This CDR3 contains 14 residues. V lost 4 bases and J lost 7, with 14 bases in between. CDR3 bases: TGCGCCAGCAGCCCGGACGGATCGGGTGAAAAACTGTTTTTT. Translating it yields CASSPDGSGEKLFF. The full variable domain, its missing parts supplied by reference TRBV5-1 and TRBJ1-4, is KAGVTQTPRYLIKTRGQQVTLSCSPISGHRSVSWYQQTPGQGLQFLFEYFSETQRNKGNFPGRFSGRQFSNSRSEMNVSTLELGDSALYLCASSPDGSGEKLFFGSGTQLSVL.

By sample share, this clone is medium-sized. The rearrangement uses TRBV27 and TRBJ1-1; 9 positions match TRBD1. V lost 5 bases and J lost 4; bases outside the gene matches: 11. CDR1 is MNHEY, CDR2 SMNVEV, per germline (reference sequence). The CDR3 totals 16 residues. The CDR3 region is CASSGGQGRLGTEAFF. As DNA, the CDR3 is TGTGCCAGCAGTGGGGGACAGGGTCGGTTAGGCACTGAAGCTTTCTTT.

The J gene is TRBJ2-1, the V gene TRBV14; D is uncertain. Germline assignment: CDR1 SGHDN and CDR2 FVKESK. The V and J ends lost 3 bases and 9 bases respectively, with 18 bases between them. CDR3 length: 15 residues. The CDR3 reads CASSHPGPYMSEQFF. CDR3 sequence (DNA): TGTGCCAGCAGCCACCCAGGCCCCTACATGAGTGAGCAGTTCTTC. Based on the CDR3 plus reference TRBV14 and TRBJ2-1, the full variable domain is EAGVTQFPSHSVIEKGQTVTLRCDPISGHDNLYWYRRVMGKEIKFLLHFVKESKQDESGMPNNRFLAERTGGTYSTLKVQPAELEDSGVYFCASSHPGPYMSEQFFGPGTRLTVL.

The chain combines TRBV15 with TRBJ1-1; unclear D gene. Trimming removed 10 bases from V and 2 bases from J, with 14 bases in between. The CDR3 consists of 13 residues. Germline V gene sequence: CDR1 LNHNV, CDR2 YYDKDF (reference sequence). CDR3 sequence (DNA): TGTGCCATCGCGCCTCGTTTAAACACTGAAGCTTTCTTT. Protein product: CAIAPRLNTEAFF.

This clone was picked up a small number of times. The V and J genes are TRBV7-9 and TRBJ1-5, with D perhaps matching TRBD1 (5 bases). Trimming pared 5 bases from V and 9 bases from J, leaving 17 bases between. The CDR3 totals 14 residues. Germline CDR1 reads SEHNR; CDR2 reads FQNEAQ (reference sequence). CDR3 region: CASSPGDGLRPQHF. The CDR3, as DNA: TGTGCCAGCAGCCCGGGGGACGGCCTCCGGCCCCAGCATTTT.

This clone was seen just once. The CDR3 is CASGTTGGKVQEQYF. Written as DNA, the CDR3 is TGTGCCAGCGGCACGACAGGGGGCAAGGTTCAAGAGCAGTACTTC. The chain employs TRBV7-2 and TRBJ2-7; 10 nucleotides align to TRBD1. The junction had 14 bases not matched to a gene; V was cut back by 8 bases and J by 7 bases. Germline assignment: CDR1 SGHTA and CDR2 FQGNSA. This CDR3 comprises 15 residues.

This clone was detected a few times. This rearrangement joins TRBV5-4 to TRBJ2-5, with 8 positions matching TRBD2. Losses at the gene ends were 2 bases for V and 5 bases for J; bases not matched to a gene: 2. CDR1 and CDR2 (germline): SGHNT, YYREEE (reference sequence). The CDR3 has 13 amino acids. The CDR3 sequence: CASSFSSGETQYF. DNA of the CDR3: TGTGCCAGCAGCTTCTCTAGCGGGGAGACCCAGTACTTC.

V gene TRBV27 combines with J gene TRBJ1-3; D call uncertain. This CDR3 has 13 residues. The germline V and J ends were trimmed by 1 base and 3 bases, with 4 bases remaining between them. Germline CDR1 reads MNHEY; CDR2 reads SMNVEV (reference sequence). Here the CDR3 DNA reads TGTGCCAGCAGTTTATATAGTGGAAACACCATATATTTT. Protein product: CASSLYSGNTIYF.

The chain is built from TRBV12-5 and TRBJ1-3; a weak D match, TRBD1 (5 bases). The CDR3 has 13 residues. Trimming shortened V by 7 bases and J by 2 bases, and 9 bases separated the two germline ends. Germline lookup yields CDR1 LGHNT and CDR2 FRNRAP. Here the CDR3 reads CASAWGAGNTIYF. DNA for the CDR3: TGTGCTAGTGCTTGGGGGGCTGGAAACACCATATATTTT.

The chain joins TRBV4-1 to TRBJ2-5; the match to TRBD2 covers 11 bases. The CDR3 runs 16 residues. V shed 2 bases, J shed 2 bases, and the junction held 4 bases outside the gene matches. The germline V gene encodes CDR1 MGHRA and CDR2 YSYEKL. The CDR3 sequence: CASSQHRLAGQETQYF. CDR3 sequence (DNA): TGCGCCAGCAGCCAACATCGACTAGCGGGACAAGAGACCCAGTACTTC.

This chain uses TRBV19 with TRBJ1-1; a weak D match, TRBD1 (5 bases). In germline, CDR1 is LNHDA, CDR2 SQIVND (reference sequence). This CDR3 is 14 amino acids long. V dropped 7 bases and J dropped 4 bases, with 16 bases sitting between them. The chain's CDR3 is CASIPRTRVTEAFF. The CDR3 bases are TGTGCCAGTATTCCACGGACACGGGTCACTGAAGCTTTCTTT.

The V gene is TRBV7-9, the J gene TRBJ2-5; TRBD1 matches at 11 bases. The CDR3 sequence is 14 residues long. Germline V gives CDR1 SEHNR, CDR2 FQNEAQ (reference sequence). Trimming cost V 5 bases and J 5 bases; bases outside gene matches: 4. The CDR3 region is CASSAWTGGETQYF. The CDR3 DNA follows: TGTGCCAGCAGCGCGTGGACAGGGGGCGAGACCCAGTACTTC.

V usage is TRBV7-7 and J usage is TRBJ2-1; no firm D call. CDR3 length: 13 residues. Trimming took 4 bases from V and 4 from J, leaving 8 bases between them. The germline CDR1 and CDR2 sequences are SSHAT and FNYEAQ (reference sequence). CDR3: CASSSDTYNEQFF. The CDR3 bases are TGTGCCAGCAGCTCCGACACATACAATGAGCAGTTCTTC.

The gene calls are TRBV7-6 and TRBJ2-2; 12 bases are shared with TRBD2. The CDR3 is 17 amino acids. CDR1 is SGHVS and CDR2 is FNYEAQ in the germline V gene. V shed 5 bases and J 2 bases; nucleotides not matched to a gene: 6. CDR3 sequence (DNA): TGTGCCAGCAGCCTTCCGGGACTAGCGGGTAACACCGGGGAGCTGTTTTTT. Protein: CASSLPGLAGNTGELFF.

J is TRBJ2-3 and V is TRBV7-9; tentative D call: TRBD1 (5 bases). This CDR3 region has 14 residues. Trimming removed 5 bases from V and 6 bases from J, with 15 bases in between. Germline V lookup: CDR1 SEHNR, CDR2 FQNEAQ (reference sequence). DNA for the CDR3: TGTGCCAGCAGCGTACACAGGCAAACGGATACGCAGTATTTT. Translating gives CASSVHRQTDTQYF.

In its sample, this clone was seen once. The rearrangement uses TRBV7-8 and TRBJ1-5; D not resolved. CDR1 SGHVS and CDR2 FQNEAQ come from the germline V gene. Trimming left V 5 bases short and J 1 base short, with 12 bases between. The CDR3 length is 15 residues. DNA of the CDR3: TGTGCCAGCAGCGAGGAGAGGTTCAGCAATCAGCCCCAGCATTTT. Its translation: CASSEERFSNQPQHF.